This passage covers 29 T cell receptor beta chains from one sample sequenced in a study of blood T cells in healthy people across ages. It was with a sample-barcoded 5' primer and a J-beta primer mix that a second PCR of roughly 6 to 12 cycles was run. TCRdb redid the calling of the 5' RACE reads with MiXCR, one entry per CDR3 protein. The sample shows about 620,000 distinct CDR3 sequences, over 40% of them seen only once. The sequencing input was blood. The receptors stem from an elderly woman in good health.

This clonotype was recorded once. The chain combines TRBV4-1 with TRBJ2-1; D unclear. Trimming stripped 1 base from V and 3 bases from J, with 4 bases between. Per the germline V gene, CDR1 is MGHRA and CDR2 is YSYEKL. The CDR3 is 13 amino acids. The CDR3 loop is CASSQGDYNEQFF. Here the CDR3 DNA reads TGCGCCAGCAGCCAAGGAGACTACAATGAGCAGTTCTTC.

The chain uses TRBV10-3 and TRBJ2-5, with 7 nucleotides matching TRBD2. Germline values: CDR1 ENHRY, CDR2 SYGVKD. V shed 6 bases and J 5 bases; nucleotides not matched to a gene: 6. This CDR3 has 13 residues. CDR3 bases: TGTGCCATCAGCTCAGCGGGGCGGGAGACCCAGTACTTC. Protein sequence: CAISSAGRETQYF.

This chain uses TRBV28 with TRBJ2-1; 8 nucleotides line up with TRBD2. This CDR3 has 15 residues. V lost 8 bases to trimming and J lost 6 bases; unmatched junction nucleotides: 12. Germline V lookup: CDR1 MDHEN, CDR2 SYDVKM. The CDR3 nucleotides read TGTGCCAGCCCACGGGGTAGCGGGAAATTCAATGAGCAGTTCTTC. Its protein is CASPRGSGKFNEQFF. Complete variable domain (other parts from reference TRBV28 and TRBJ2-1): DVKVTQSSRYLVKRTGEKVFLECVQDMDHENMFWYRQDPGLGLRLIYFSYDVKMKEKGDIPEGYSVSREKKERFSLILESASTNQTSMYLCASPRGSGKFNEQFFGPGTRLTVL.

The chain combines TRBV5-1 with TRBJ2-3, with 8 bases matching TRBD2. Trimming took 4 bases from V and 4 from J; bases not matched to a gene: 8. CDR1 is SGHRS, CDR2 YFSETQ, per germline. CDR3 size: 15 residues. This CDR3 is CASSPGLASADTQYF. CDR3 nucleotides: TGCGCCAGCAGCCCTGGACTAGCCTCAGCAGATACGCAGTATTTT.

V usage is TRBV7-2 and J usage is TRBJ2-1; D not resolved. Trimming removed 1 base from V and 5 bases from J, with 12 bases in between. Germline CDR1 is SGHTA and CDR2 is FQGNSA. The CDR3 runs to 15 residues. The DNA of the CDR3 is TGTGCCAGCAGCTTAGTTGGGTTGGAGAACAATGAGCAGTTCTTC. This encodes CASSLVGLENNEQFF. The variable domain in full, with the rest retrieved from reference TRBV7-2 and TRBJ2-1, is GAGVSQSPSNKVTEKGKDVELRCDPISGHTALYWYRQSLGQGLEFLIYFQGNSAPDKSGLPSDRFSAERTGGSVSTLTIQRTQQEDSAVYLCASSLVGLENNEQFFGPGTRLTVL.

CDR3 sequence reads: CASSTMTSGAGNEQYF. For the CDR3, the DNA is TGTGCCAGCTCAACCATGACTAGCGGGGCGGGGAATGAGCAGTACTTC. The chain recombines TRBV18 with TRBJ2-1, with 11 positions matching TRBD2. The closer fit of TRBJ2-7 to the DNA end suggests the J call may be wrong. The germline V gene has CDR1 KGHSH and CDR2 LQKENI. The length of the CDR3 is 16 residues.

The chain carries TRBV7-2 and TRBJ2-1; D may be TRBD2 (7 bases). Germline V gene data show CDR1 as SGHTA and CDR2 as FQGNSA. The germline V and J ends were trimmed by 5 bases and 5 bases, with 19 bases remaining between them. The CDR3 totals 16 residues. This CDR3 reads CASSRQQGGGNNEQFF. In DNA, the CDR3 is TGTGCCAGCAGCCGCCAACAGGGAGGGGGGAACAATGAGCAGTTCTTC.

About this clonotype: At one end the junction does not follow the germline gene, possibly because of a read error. V usage is TRBV12-3 or TRBV12-4 and J usage is TRBJ2-3, with D uncertain. The CDR3 has 11 amino acids. The CDR3: CASRIADTQYF. The CDR3 bases are TGTGCCAGCAGGATAGCAGATACGCAATATTTT.

The rearrangement joins TRBV20-1 to TRBJ1-1; D is undetermined. The CDR3 is 12 residues long. The V gene lost 0 bases and the J gene lost 3 bases, with 5 bases spanning the gap. Per germline, CDR1 DFQATT and CDR2 SNEGSKA (reference sequence). The CDR3 DNA reads as TGCAGTGCTAGAGATATGTACACTGAAGCTTTCTTT. Protein sequence: CSARDMYTEAFF.

The chain joins TRBV20-1 to TRBJ2-7; D ambiguous. Trimming pared 4 bases from V and 0 bases from J, leaving 16 bases between. This CDR3 has 15 amino acids. CDR1 is DFQATT and CDR2 is SNEGSKA in the germline V gene (reference sequence). This chain's CDR3 is CSAKRGRQISYEQYF. CDR3 DNA sequence: TGCAGTGCTAAAAGAGGCAGGCAGATCTCCTACGAGCAGTACTTC.

The rearrangement joins TRBV12-3 or TRBV12-4 to TRBJ2-5; 7 nucleotides line up with TRBD2. The V and J ends lost 7 bases and 1 base, in that order; junction bases with no gene match: 6. The CDR3 length is 14 residues. DNA of the CDR3: TGTGCCAGCACGACGGGAGGACTCCAAGAGACCCAGTACTTC. It translates to CASTTGGLQETQYF.

V and J are TRBV6-2 or TRBV6-3 and TRBJ1-6; 7 bases agree with TRBD1. The length of the CDR3 is 13 residues. V was pared by 9 bases and J by 10 bases, with 9 bases of the junction left unmatched. Germline values: CDR1 MNHEY, CDR2 SVGEGT. The DNA of the CDR3 is TGTGCCAGTCGCGACAGGGTTGGCTCACCCCTCCACTTT. It is translated as CASRDRVGSPLHF.

Concerning this clonotype: Possible read error: a much larger clone is one base away. This rearrangement joins TRBV12-3 or TRBV12-4 to TRBJ2-5; perhaps TRBD1 as D (6 bases). The CDR3 spans 13 residues. Trimming shortened V by 6 bases and J by 11 bases, and 19 bases separated the two germline ends. Here the CDR3 DNA reads TGTGCCAGCAGCAGGGGCCAAGGCAATGAGCAGTACTTC. Translated: CASSRGQGNEQYF.

The chain has TRBV24-1 and TRBJ2-1, with unresolved D. The CDR3 totals 14 residues. V lost 1 base to trimming and J lost 5 bases, with 8 bases between them. Germline lookup yields CDR1 KGHDR and CDR2 SFDVKD. The CDR3 DNA reads as TGTGCCACCAGTGATTTTAGATGGGACAATGAGCAGTTCTTC. Protein sequence: CATSDFRWDNEQFF.

This sequence joins TRBV5-4 and TRBJ2-3; 15 bases fit TRBD2. Germline V CDR1 and CDR2: SGHNT, YYREEE (reference sequence). Trimming at V came to 4 bases and at J to 0 bases, leaving 6 bases not matched to a gene. This CDR3 comprises 18 residues. The CDR3 reads CASSPVGLAGGSTDTQYF. CDR3 bases: TGTGCCAGCAGCCCGGTTGGACTAGCGGGAGGGAGCACAGATACGCAGTATTTT.

Remarks on this clonotype: The junction shows a germline mismatch at one end, possibly a read error. This chain links TRBV5-1 with TRBJ1-1; 7 bases match TRBD1. This CDR3 comprises 14 residues. Germline values: CDR1 SGHRS, CDR2 YFSETQ. CDR3 amino acids: CASSSTGERNEAFF. CDR3 DNA: TGTGCCAGCAGCTCTACAGGGGAGAGGAATGAAGCTTTCTTT.

The chain uses TRBV6-6 and TRBJ1-5; D call uncertain. The CDR3 runs to 15 residues. V was trimmed by 6 bases and J by 2 bases, leaving 14 bases between them. Per the germline V gene, CDR1 is MNHNY and CDR2 is SVGAGI (reference sequence). In DNA form, the CDR3 reads TGTGCCAGCAGAACCGTTTGGGCGGGCAATCAGCCCCAGCATTTT. Translating gives CASRTVWAGNQPQHF.

This rearrangement joins TRBV5-1 to TRBJ1-1; perhaps TRBD1 as D (5 bases). The CDR3 has 16 amino acids. CDR1 and CDR2 from the germline V gene are SGHRS and YFSETQ. Trimming pared 1 base from V and 4 bases from J, leaving 17 bases between. CDR3: CASSLSPPGMGTEAFF. The CDR3 nucleotides are TGCGCCAGCAGCTTGAGCCCGCCAGGGATGGGCACTGAAGCTTTCTTT. Using reference TRBV5-1 and TRBJ1-1 for the parts outside the CDR3, the full variable domain is KAGVTQTPRYLIKTRGQQVTLSCSPISGHRSVSWYQQTPGQGLQFLFEYFSETQRNKGNFPGRFSGRQFSNSRSEMNVSTLELGDSALYLCASSLSPPGMGTEAFFGQGTRLTVV.

There are many counts of this clonotype. The chain couples TRBV20-1 to TRBJ2-5; TRBD1 agrees at 7 bases. The CDR3 sequence is 15 residues long. Trimming removed 1 base from V and 2 bases from J; junction bases left unmatched: 7. Germline CDR1 is DFQATT and CDR2 is SNEGSKA (reference sequence). The CDR3 coding sequence is TGCAGTGCTAGAGTCCTCACAGGGGATCAAGAGACCCAGTACTTC. As protein: CSARVLTGDQETQYF.

On this clonotype itself: A much bigger clone sits one base away, suggesting this may be a read error. The rearrangement joins TRBV20-1 to TRBJ2-1; D call uncertain. Matching the DNA end better, TRBJ2-7 makes the J call doubtful. The CDR3 has 15 residues. Germline V lookup: CDR1 DFQATT, CDR2 SNEGSKA (reference sequence). CDR3: CSARDSRFSYNEQYF. CDR3 in DNA: TGCAGTGCTAGAGATAGCAGGTTTTCCTACAATGAGCAGTACTTC.

The V gene is TRBV20-1, the J gene TRBJ1-5; D uncertain. The germline V gene encodes CDR1 DFQATT and CDR2 SNEGSKA (reference sequence). V was clipped by 1 base and J by 5 bases, with 12 bases between them. The CDR3 length is 14 residues. CDR3 nucleotide sequence: TGCAGTGCTAGAGGGTTAGGCGAACATCAGCCCCAGCATTTT. Protein sequence: CSARGLGEHQPQHF.

This clonotype was counted many times. The J gene is TRBJ2-4, the V gene TRBV7-2; 8 positions match TRBD2. With 3 bases clipped from V and 6 bases from J, the junction kept 1 base outside the gene matches. Germline V gene data show CDR1 as SGHTA and CDR2 as FQGNSA. There are 13 residues in the CDR3. In DNA, the CDR3 is TGTGCCAGCAGCTTTGCGGGGGGAAACATTCAGTACTTC. It specifies CASSFAGGNIQYF. The full variable domain, its missing parts supplied by reference TRBV7-2 and TRBJ2-4, is GAGVSQSPSNKVTEKGKDVELRCDPISGHTALYWYRQSLGQGLEFLIYFQGNSAPDKSGLPSDRFSAERTGGSVSTLTIQRTQQEDSAVYLCASSFAGGNIQYFGAGTRLSVL.

This clonotype was picked up a small number of times. J is TRBJ2-2 and V is TRBV20-1, with 9 bases aligning to TRBD1. The junction had 16 bases not matched to a gene; V was cut back by 7 bases and J by 7 bases. Germline CDR1 and CDR2: DFQATT and SNEGSKA (reference sequence). CDR3 length equals 16 residues. The CDR3: CSVPPPGQGMNGELFF. DNA of the CDR3: TGCAGTGTTCCCCCTCCGGGACAGGGCATGAACGGGGAGCTGTTTTTT.

CDR3 sequence reads: CASSTILTVLNYGYTF. As DNA, the CDR3 is TGTGCCAGCAGTACCATTCTTACAGTATTAAACTATGGCTACACCTTC. The chain combines TRBV28 with TRBJ1-2; D not certain. CDR1 is MDHEN, CDR2 SYDVKM, per germline. CDR3 length: 16 amino acids. V gave up 5 bases and J gave up 2 bases, with 18 bases separating them.

In this sample, this clonotype turned up many times. This chain connects TRBV7-9 to TRBJ2-7, with D uncertain. The CDR3 contains 15 residues. Trimming took 0 bases from V and 5 from J, leaving 14 bases between them. Germline lookup yields CDR1 SEHNR and CDR2 FQNEAQ (reference sequence). CDR3 bases: TGTGCCAGCAGCTTAGCGCTACAAATTAGCCACGAGCAGTACTTC. Translation: CASSLALQISHEQYF.

The chain is built from TRBV10-3 and TRBJ2-2, with D maybe TRBD2 (5 bases). In germline, CDR1 is ENHRY, CDR2 SYGVKD. Trimming shortened V by 11 bases and J by 5 bases, and 24 bases separated the two germline ends. CDR3 length: 16 residues. In nucleotides, the CDR3 is TGTGCCGTCTCTCCAGGAGGTGCCTCAATGACCGGGGAGCTGTTTTTT. It codes for CAVSPGGASMTGELFF.

Points on this clonotype: A much larger clone differs from this one at a single base, so this may be a read error. The genes are TRBV29-1 and TRBJ1-1; 11 bases agree with TRBD1. CDR1 is SQVTM, CDR2 ANQGSEA, per germline. V lost 7 bases and J lost 3; bases outside the gene matches: 1. This CDR3 comprises 12 residues. CDR3 in amino acids: CSAGQGDTEAFF. The CDR3 DNA reads TGCAGCGCGGGACAGGGGGACACTGAAGCTTTCTTT.

The rearrangement uses TRBV12-3 or TRBV12-4 and TRBJ1-3; tentative D call: TRBD1 (6 bases). This CDR3 is built from 13 residues. V was clipped by 6 bases and J by 4 bases, with 10 bases between them. For the CDR3, the DNA is TGTGCCAGCAGACGGGACATCGGAAACACCATATATTTT. Amino acid sequence: CASRRDIGNTIYF.

This clonotype appeared a few times. V is TRBV19 and J is TRBJ2-1; D is possibly TRBD1 or TRBD2 (6 bases each). This CDR3 region has 14 residues. The V end was cut by 7 bases, the J end by 6 bases, with 16 bases between. CDR1 and CDR2 from the germline V gene are LNHDA and SQIVND (reference sequence). For the CDR3, the DNA is TGTGCCAGTATAGGGGGGACCCTAATCAATGAGCAGTTCTTC. Translation: CASIGGTLINEQFF.